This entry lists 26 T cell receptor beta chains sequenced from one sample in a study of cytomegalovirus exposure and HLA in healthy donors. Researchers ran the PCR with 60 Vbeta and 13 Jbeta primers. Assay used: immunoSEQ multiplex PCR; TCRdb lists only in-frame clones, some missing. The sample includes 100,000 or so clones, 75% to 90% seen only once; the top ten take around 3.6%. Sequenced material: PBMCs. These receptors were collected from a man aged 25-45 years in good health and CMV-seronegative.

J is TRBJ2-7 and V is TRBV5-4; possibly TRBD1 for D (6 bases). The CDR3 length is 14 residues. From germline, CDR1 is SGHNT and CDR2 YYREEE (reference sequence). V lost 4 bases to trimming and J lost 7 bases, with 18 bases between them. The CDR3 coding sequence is TGTGCCAGCAGCCTAGGGGGTGAGGGTAAGGAGCAGTACTTC. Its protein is CASSLGGEGKEQYF.

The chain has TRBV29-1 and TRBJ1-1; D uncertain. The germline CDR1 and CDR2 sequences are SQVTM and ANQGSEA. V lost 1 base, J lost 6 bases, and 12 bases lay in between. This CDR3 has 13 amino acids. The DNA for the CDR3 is TGCAGCGTTGAAGGGCCGCATTCGCCTGAAGCTTTCTTT. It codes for CSVEGPHSPEAFF. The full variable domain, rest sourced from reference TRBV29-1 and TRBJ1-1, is SAVISQKPSRDICQRGTSLTIQCQVDSQVTMMFWYRQQPGQSLTLIATANQGSEATYESGFVIDKFPISRPNLTFSTLTVSNMSPEDSSIYLCSVEGPHSPEAFFGQGTRLTVV.

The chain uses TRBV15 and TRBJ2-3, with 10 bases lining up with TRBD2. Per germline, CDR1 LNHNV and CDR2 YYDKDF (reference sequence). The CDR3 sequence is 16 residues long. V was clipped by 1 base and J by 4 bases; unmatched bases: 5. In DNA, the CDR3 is TGTGCCACCAGCAGAGGGCAGCGGGAGGGTTCAGATACGCAGTATTTT. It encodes CATSRGQREGSDTQYF.

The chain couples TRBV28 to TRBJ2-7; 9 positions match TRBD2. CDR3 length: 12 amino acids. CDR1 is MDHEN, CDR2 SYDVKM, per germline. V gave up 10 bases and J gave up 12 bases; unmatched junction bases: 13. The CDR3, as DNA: TGTGCCACGCTAGCGGGGTTACAAGCGTGGTACTTC. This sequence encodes CATLAGLQAWYF.

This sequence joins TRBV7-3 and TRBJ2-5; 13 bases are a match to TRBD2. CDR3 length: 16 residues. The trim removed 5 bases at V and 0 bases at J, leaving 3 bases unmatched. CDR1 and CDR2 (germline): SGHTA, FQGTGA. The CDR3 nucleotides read TGTGCCAGCAGCCTCACTAGCGGGAGGGACCAAGAGACCCAGTACTTC. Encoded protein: CASSLTSGRDQETQYF.

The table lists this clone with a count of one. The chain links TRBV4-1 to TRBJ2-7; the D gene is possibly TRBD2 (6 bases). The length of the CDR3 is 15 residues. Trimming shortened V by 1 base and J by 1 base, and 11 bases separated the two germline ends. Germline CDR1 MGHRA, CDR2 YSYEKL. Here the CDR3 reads CASSQGLARSYEQYF. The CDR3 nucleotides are TGCGCCAGCAGCCAAGGGCTAGCGAGGTCCTACGAGCAGTACTTC.

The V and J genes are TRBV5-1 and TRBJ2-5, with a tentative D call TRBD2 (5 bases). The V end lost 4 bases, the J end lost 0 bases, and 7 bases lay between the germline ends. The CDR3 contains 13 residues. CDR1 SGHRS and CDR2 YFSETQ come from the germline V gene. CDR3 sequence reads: CASSAGDQETQYF. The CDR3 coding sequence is TGCGCCAGCAGCGCCGGGGACCAAGAGACCCAGTACTTC.

The CDR3: CAWARVNYGYTF. The DNA of the CDR3 is TGTGCCTGGGCGCGGGTTAACTATGGCTACACCTTC. This sequence joins TRBV30 and TRBJ1-2; D is uncertain. Trimming removed 5 bases at V and 1 base at J, with 8 bases between. CDR3 length equals 12 residues. CDR1 is GTSNPN, CDR2 SVGIG, per germline (reference sequence).

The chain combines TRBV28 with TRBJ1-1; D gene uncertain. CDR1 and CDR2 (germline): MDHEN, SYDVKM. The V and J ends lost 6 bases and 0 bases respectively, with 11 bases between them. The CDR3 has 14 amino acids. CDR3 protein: CASSPFSVNTEAFF. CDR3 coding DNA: TGTGCCAGCAGCCCATTCAGCGTGAACACTGAAGCTTTCTTT.

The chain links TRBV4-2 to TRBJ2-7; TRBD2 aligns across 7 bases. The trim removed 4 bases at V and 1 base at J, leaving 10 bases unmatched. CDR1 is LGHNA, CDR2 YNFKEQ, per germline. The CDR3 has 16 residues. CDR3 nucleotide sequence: TGTGCCAGCAGCCGGGTGGCGGGAGCCCAATCCTACGAGCAGTACTTC. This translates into CASSRVAGAQSYEQYF.

In nucleotides, the CDR3 is TGTGCCAGCAGTTTGGTCGCGCAAGAGACCCAGTACTTC. Protein product: CASSLVAQETQYF. This sequence joins TRBV28 and TRBJ2-5; D not resolved. This CDR3 is 13 amino acids long. V gave up 3 bases and J gave up 2 bases, with 7 bases separating them. The germline gives CDR1 MDHEN, CDR2 SYDVKM.

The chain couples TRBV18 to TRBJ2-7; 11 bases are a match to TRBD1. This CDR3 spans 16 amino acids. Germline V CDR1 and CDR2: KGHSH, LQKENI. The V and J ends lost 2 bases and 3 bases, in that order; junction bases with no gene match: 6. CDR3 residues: CASSPTPGTGGYEQYF. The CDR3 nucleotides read TGTGCCAGCTCACCAACTCCCGGGACAGGGGGCTACGAGCAGTACTTC. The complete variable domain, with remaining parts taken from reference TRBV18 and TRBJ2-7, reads NAGVMQNPRHLVRRRGQEARLRCSPMKGHSHVYWYRQLPEEGLKFMVYLQKENIIDESGMPKERFSAEFPKEGPSILRIQQVVRGDSAAYFCASSPTPGTGGYEQYFGPGTRLTVT.

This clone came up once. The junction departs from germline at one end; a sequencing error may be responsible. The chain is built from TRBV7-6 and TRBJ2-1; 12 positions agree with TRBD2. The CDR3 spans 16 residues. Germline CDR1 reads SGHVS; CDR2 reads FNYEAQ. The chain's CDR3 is CASSLEGLAGLNVQFF. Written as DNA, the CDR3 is TGTGCCAGCAGCTTAGAAGGACTAGCGGGGCTCAATGTGCAGTTCTTC.

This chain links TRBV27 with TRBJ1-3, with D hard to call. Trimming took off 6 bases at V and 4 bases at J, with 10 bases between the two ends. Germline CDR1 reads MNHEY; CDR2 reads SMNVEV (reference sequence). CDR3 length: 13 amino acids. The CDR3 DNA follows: TGTGCCAGCAGCCTAGCGGTAGGAAACACCATATATTTT. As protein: CASSLAVGNTIYF.

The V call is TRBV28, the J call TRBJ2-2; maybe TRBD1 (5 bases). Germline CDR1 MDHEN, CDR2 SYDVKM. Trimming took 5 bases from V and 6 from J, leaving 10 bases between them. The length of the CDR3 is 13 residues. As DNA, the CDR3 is TGTGCCAGCAGTCCTCAGGGTGCCGGGGAGCTGTTTTTT. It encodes CASSPQGAGELFF.

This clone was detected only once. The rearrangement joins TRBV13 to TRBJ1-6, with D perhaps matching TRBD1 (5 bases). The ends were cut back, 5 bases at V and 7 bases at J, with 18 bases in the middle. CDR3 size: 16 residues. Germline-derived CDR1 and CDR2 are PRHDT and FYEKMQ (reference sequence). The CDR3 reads CASSTTGFKGNSPLHF. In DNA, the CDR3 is TGTGCCAGCAGCACAACAGGATTTAAAGGGAATTCACCCCTCCACTTT.

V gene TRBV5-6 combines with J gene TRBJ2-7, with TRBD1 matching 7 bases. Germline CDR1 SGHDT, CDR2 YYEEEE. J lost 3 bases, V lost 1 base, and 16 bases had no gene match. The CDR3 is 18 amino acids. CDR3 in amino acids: CASSLPESRTGLRYEQYF. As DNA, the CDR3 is TGTGCCAGCAGCTTGCCCGAGAGCAGGACAGGTCTTCGCTACGAGCAGTACTTC.

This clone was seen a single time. CDR3: CASSQRGNEQFF. The CDR3 coding sequence is TGCGCCAGCAGCCAGCGCGGCAATGAGCAGTTCTTC. The rearrangement joins TRBV5-1 to TRBJ2-1; D is unresolved. Germline V gives CDR1 SGHRS, CDR2 YFSETQ. V dropped 4 bases and J dropped 6 bases, with 8 bases sitting between them. This CDR3 has 12 residues.

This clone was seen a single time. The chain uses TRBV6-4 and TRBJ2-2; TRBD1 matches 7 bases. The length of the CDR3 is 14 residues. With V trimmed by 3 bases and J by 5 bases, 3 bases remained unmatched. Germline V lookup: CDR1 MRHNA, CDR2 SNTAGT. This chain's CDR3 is CASSENRGTGELFF. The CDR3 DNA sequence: TGTGCCAGCAGTGAGAACAGGGGAACCGGGGAGCTGTTTTTT.

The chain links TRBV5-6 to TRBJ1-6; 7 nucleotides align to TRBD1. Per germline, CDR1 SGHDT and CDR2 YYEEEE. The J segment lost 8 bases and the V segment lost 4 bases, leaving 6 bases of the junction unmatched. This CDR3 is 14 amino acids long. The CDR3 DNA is TGTGCCAGCAGCGTTGGGACAGATTATTCACCCCTCCACTTT. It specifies CASSVGTDYSPLHF.

The CDR3 region has the DNA TGTGCCAGTTGCCCAGCGGGGGATCCCTCCTACGAGCAGTACTTC. It translates to CASCPAGDPSYEQYF. The rearrangement joins TRBV27 to TRBJ2-7; TRBD2 aligns across 8 bases. Germline CDR1 MNHEY, CDR2 SMNVEV (reference sequence). V lost 9 bases and J lost 0; bases outside the gene matches: 10. The CDR3 spans 15 residues.

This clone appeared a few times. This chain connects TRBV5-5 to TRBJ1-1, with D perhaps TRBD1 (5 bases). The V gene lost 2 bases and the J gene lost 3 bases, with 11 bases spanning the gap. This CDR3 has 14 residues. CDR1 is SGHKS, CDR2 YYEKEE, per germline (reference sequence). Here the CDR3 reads CASSFQGVDTEAFF. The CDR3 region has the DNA TGTGCCAGCAGCTTCCAGGGCGTGGACACTGAAGCTTTCTTT.

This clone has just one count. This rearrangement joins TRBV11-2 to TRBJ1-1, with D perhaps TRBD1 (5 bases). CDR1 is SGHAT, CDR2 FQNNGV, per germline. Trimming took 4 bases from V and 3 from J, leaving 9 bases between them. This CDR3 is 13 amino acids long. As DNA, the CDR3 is TGTGCCAGCAGCTCAGACAGTGACACTGAAGCTTTCTTT. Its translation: CASSSDSDTEAFF. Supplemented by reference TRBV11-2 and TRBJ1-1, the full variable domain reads EAGVAQSPRYKIIEKRQSVAFWCNPISGHATLYWYQQILGQGPKLLIQFQNNGVVDDSQLPKDRFSAERLKGVDSTLKIQPAKLEDSAVYLCASSSDSDTEAFFGQGTRLTVV.

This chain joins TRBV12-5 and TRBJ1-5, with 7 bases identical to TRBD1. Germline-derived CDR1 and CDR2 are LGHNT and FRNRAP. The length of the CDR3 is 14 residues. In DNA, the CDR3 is TGTTACGCCGGCGGGGACAGAAAAAATCAGCCCCAGCATTTT. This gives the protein CYAGGDRKNQPQHF.

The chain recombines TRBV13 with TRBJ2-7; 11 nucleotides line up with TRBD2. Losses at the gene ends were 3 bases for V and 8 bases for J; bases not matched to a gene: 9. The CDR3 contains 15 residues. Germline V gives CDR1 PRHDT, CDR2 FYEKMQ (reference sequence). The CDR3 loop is CASSFLAGGAGKQYF. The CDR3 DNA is TGTGCCAGCAGCTTCCTAGCGGGGGGTGCCGGGAAGCAGTACTTC.

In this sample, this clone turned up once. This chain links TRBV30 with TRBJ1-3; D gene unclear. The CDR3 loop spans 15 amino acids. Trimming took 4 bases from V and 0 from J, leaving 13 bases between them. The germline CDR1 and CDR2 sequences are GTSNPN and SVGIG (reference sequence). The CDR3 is CAWTLPGGSGNTIYF. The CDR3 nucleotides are TGTGCCTGGACCCTCCCCGGCGGCTCTGGAAACACCATATATTTT.